This entry lists 20 T cell receptor beta chains sequenced from one sample in a study of cytomegalovirus exposure and HLA in healthy donors. PCR employed 60 Vbeta and 13 Jbeta primers. Data came from immunoSEQ multiplex PCR; TCRdb stores just in-frame clones and leaves some out. Of 250,000 to 300,000 clones listed, about four fifths are singletons. The sample consisted of PBMCs. These receptors were taken from a middle-aged woman in good health and CMV-seropositive.

The count of this clone is one. J is TRBJ2-5 and V is TRBV6-5; D is unresolved. The DNA matches TRBJ2-7 better at its end, which makes the J call doubtful. From germline, CDR1 is MNHEY and CDR2 SVGAGI. The CDR3 length is 13 residues. CDR3 coding DNA: TGTGCCAGCAGTTCCGGAGAAGCCTACGAGCAGTACTTC. It specifies CASSSGEAYEQYF.

This clone is a singleton in its sample. The germline gene is not matched at one end of the junction; a read error may be the cause. The chain carries TRBV18 and TRBJ2-6; a weak D match, TRBD1 (6 bases). Germline V gives CDR1 KGHSH, CDR2 LQKENI. The CDR3 spans 14 residues. This CDR3 is CAGTSGAGANGLTF. CDR3 coding DNA: TGTGCCGGAACGTCAGGGGCTGGGGCCAACGGCCTGACTTTC.

This clone was counted between two and nine times. The chain employs TRBV7-2 and TRBJ2-7; 7 bases align to TRBD1. Trimming removed 1 base from V and 0 bases from J; junction bases left unmatched: 9. The length of the CDR3 is 17 residues. Germline assignment: CDR1 SGHTA and CDR2 FQGNSA. The CDR3 sequence is CASSLGDSFSSSYEQYF. The CDR3 DNA reads TGTGCCAGCAGCTTAGGGGACAGCTTCAGCAGCTCCTACGAGCAGTACTTC. Variable domain in full (rest from reference TRBV7-2 and TRBJ2-7): GAGVSQSPSNKVTEKGKDVELRCDPISGHTALYWYRQSLGQGLEFLIYFQGNSAPDKSGLPSDRFSAERTGGSVSTLTIQRTQQEDSAVYLCASSLGDSFSSSYEQYFGPGTRLTVT.

This chain connects TRBV19 to TRBJ2-1, with TRBD2 matching over 13 bases. V shed 3 bases and J 11 bases; nucleotides not matched to a gene: 10. The CDR3 covers 16 residues. In germline, CDR1 is LNHDA, CDR2 SQIVND (reference sequence). The CDR3: CASSIGGTSGAGKQFF. In DNA, the CDR3 is TGTGCCAGTAGTATTGGTGGGACTAGCGGGGCTGGGAAGCAGTTCTTC.

The rearrangement links TRBV28 to TRBJ1-2, with 9 bases identical to TRBD1. CDR1 is MDHEN, CDR2 SYDVKM, per germline. V lost 6 bases, J lost 0 bases, and 14 bases stayed unmatched. CDR3 length: 18 amino acids. The CDR3 DNA sequence: TGTGCCAGCAGCCGAAGGGGACAGGGAGGATTTTCTAACTATGGCTACACCTTC. It encodes CASSRRGQGGFSNYGYTF.

This rearrangement joins TRBV7-9 to TRBJ1-3; the D gene is possibly TRBD1 (6 bases). This CDR3 is 17 amino acids long. CDR1 is SEHNR and CDR2 is FQNEAQ in the germline V gene (reference sequence). V was trimmed by 3 bases and J by 4 bases, leaving 19 bases between them. This chain's CDR3 is CASSLETGLIQGNTIYF. CDR3 in DNA: TGTGCCAGCAGCTTGGAGACAGGATTAATACAAGGAAACACCATATATTTT.

The genes are TRBV7-9 and TRBJ2-1, with TRBD1 as a possible D gene (6 bases). V was trimmed by 5 bases and J by 7 bases, leaving 18 bases between them. This CDR3 is 15 amino acids long. From germline, CDR1 is SEHNR and CDR2 FQNEAQ (reference sequence). The CDR3 loop is CASSLLGARWNEQFF. The CDR3 coding sequence is TGTGCCAGCAGCCTCCTGGGGGCACGATGGAATGAGCAGTTCTTC.

In its sample, this clone was seen a few times. The rearrangement uses TRBV11-2 and TRBJ2-2; D uncertain. The V and J ends lost 2 bases and 2 bases respectively, with 9 bases between them. From germline, CDR1 is SGHAT and CDR2 FQNNGV. The CDR3 covers 15 residues. CDR3 nucleotides: TGTGCCAGCAGCTTAAGATCAGGCAACACCGGGGAGCTGTTTTTT. This encodes CASSLRSGNTGELFF.

The rearrangement links TRBV6-5 to TRBJ2-2; D may be TRBD1 (6 bases). This CDR3 is 14 amino acids long. V lost 6 bases and J lost 1, with 9 bases in between. Germline V gives CDR1 MNHEY, CDR2 SVGAGI. CDR3 amino acids: CASRRDMNTGELFF. The CDR3 nucleotides read TGTGCCAGCAGACGGGACATGAACACCGGGGAGCTGTTTTTT.

The rearrangement joins TRBV19 to TRBJ2-7; 9 bases align to TRBD1. Looked up from germline, CDR1 is LNHDA and CDR2 is SQIVND (reference sequence). Losses at the gene ends were 4 bases for V and 7 bases for J; bases not matched to a gene: 8. This CDR3 region has 14 residues. CDR3 in amino acids: CASSRQQGAREQYF. In nucleotides, the CDR3 is TGTGCCAGTAGTAGGCAACAGGGGGCGCGAGAGCAGTACTTC.

The chain carries TRBV27 and TRBJ2-2; 8 bases are a match to TRBD2. The V gene's germline CDR1 is MNHEY and CDR2 SMNVEV (reference sequence). CDR3 length: 16 residues. Trimming cost V 2 bases and J 4 bases; bases outside gene matches: 6. The CDR3 protein is CASSLEPGLGTGELFF. DNA for the CDR3: TGTGCCAGCAGTTTAGAACCGGGACTAGGCACCGGGGAGCTGTTTTTT.

The chain is built from TRBV19 and TRBJ2-7, with D possibly TRBD2 on 6 matching bases. V was clipped by 2 bases and J by 2 bases, with 16 bases between them. Germline-derived CDR1 and CDR2 are LNHDA and SQIVND (reference sequence). This CDR3 is 16 amino acids long. The CDR3 bases are TGTGCCAGTAGTATAATGGGGGGAGACAAGGCCTACGAGCAGTACTTC. Protein product: CASSIMGGDKAYEQYF.

This rearrangement joins TRBV7-2 to TRBJ2-7; 7 bases line up with TRBD1. This CDR3 spans 15 amino acids. Germline loops: CDR1 SGHTA, CDR2 FQGNSA. J was trimmed by 5 bases and V by 4 bases; bases with no gene match: 11. CDR3 in DNA: TGTGCCAGCAGCTCGCAGACAGGGCTTGGGAACGAGCAGTACTTC. Its protein is CASSSQTGLGNEQYF.

The gene calls are TRBV5-1 and TRBJ2-5, with a possible D match to TRBD2 (6 bases). The CDR3 sequence is 14 residues long. From germline, CDR1 is SGHRS and CDR2 YFSETQ. Trimming took off 4 bases at V and 11 bases at J, with 21 bases between the two ends. CDR3 residues: CASSVGYGGSEQYF. In nucleotides, the CDR3 is TGCGCCAGCAGCGTCGGGTATGGGGGGAGTGAGCAGTACTTC.

The CDR3 spells CAISEGQNRGLDTEAFF. In nucleotides, the CDR3 is TGTGCCATCAGTGAGGGACAAAACAGGGGCCTGGACACTGAAGCTTTCTTT. V is TRBV10-3 and J is TRBJ1-1; 7 bases fit TRBD1. V lost 2 bases, J lost 3 bases, and 12 bases stayed unmatched. CDR3 length: 17 residues. Germline V CDR1 and CDR2: ENHRY, SYGVKD.

The genes are TRBV10-3 and TRBJ2-5; the D is unclear. V was cut by 4 bases and J by 5 bases, with 8 bases left in between. The length of the CDR3 is 12 residues. The germline V gene has CDR1 ENHRY and CDR2 SYGVKD. CDR3 region: CAISVSGETQYF. In DNA, the CDR3 is TGTGCCATCAGTGTATCCGGGGAGACCCAGTACTTC.

The J gene is TRBJ2-5, the V gene TRBV19; D may be TRBD2 (6 bases). The length of the CDR3 is 15 residues. Trimming pared 7 bases from V and 2 bases from J, leaving 17 bases between. Germline CDR1 reads LNHDA; CDR2 reads SQIVND (reference sequence). This chain's CDR3 is CASTKSTREQETQYF. CDR3 nucleotide sequence: TGTGCCAGTACCAAATCGACCCGGGAGCAAGAGACCCAGTACTTC.

The CDR3 here is CASSSDRTQYF. CDR3 DNA sequence: TGTGCCAGCAGTTCGGACAGGACGCAGTATTTT. The rearrangement links TRBV28 to TRBJ2-3; 7 nucleotides match TRBD1. Germline trimming cut 4 bases from V and 9 bases from J; bases unmatched to any gene: 1. This CDR3 has 11 residues. Looked up from germline, CDR1 is MDHEN and CDR2 is SYDVKM.

The V call is TRBV11-3, the J call TRBJ2-2, with D uncertain. Germline lookup yields CDR1 SGHNT and CDR2 YENEEA. This CDR3 spans 11 amino acids. With 5 bases removed from V and 5 bases from J, the gap between germline ends came to 3 bases. As DNA, the CDR3 is TGTGCCAGCAGCCCGACCGGGGAGCTGTTTTTT. It is translated as CASSPTGELFF.

Only a few counts were recorded for this clone. The rearrangement links TRBV6-5 to TRBJ2-7; 7 bases are shared with TRBD2. Per germline, CDR1 MNHEY and CDR2 SVGAGI. The V gene end was trimmed by 4 bases and the J gene end by 3 bases; junction bases not matched to a gene: 9. The CDR3 contains 15 residues. The CDR3 DNA is TGTGCCAGCAGTTCCCCCCCCCAGCGGGGCTACGAGCAGTACTTC. This encodes CASSSPPQRGYEQYF.